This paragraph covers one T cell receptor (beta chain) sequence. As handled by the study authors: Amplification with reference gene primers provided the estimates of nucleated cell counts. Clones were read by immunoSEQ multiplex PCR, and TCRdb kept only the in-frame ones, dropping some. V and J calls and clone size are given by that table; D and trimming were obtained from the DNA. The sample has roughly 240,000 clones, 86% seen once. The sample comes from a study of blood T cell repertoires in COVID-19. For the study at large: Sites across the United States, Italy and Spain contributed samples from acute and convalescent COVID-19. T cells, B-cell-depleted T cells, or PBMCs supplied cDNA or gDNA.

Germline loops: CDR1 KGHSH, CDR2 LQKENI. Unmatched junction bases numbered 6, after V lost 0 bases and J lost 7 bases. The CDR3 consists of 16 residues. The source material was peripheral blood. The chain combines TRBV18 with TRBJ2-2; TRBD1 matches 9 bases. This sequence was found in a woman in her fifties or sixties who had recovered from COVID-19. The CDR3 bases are TGTGCCAGCTCACCACCCGGGACAGGGAGGAGCGGGGAGCTGTTTTTT. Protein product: CASSPPGTGRSGELFF.